This T cell receptor beta chain was found in a study of T-cell reconstitution after alpha-beta-depleted transplantation in children. This clonotype was detected many times. V gave up 0 bases and J gave up 3 bases, with 13 bases separating them. The CDR3 consists of 16 residues. CDR1 is MNHEY, CDR2 SVGEGT, per germline. Researchers prepared the TCRbeta library using unique molecular identifiers, the study reports. TCRdb used MiXCR to reprocess the PCR reads, holding one entry per CDR3 protein. The sample comprises fewer than 250,000 distinct CDR3 sequences, around 7.5% of which are singletons, and 6.3% rests with the top ten.

This specimen consisted of PBMCs, mostly from graft donor cells, obtained 180 days after TCRalphabeta/CD19-depleted stem cell transplant. This TCR was recovered from a male patient younger than 18 who had a stem cell transplant for acute lymphoblastic leukemia, so the T cells may come from the graft donor. The genes are TRBV6-2 or TRBV6-3 and TRBJ2-3; weak D call: TRBD2 (7 bases). Here the CDR3 DNA reads TGTGCCAGCAGTTACTCTTCCAGGGGAGGGACAGATACGCAGTATTTT. This sequence encodes CASSYSSRGGTDTQYF.